Described below is a single TCR beta chain sequence and its context. The antigen remains undetermined. Germline lookup yields CDR1 MNHEY and CDR2 SVGEGT. The CDR3 sequence is 14 residues long. J lost 4 bases, V lost 5 bases, and 5 bases had no gene match. The sample belongs to a study of blood T cells in healthy people across ages. A sample-barcoded 5' primer and a J-beta primer mix were used in a second PCR of roughly 6 to 11 cycles. Each CDR3 protein is one row after TCRdb ran MiXCR on the 5' RACE reads. Of 1.2 million to 1.5 million distinct CDR3 sequences in the sample, approximately 59% were seen once. Study-level findings and limits: Greater diversity and more naive CD4+ cells were seen in long-lived donors than in aged donors. PBMCs were not sorted, which prevented a conclusive comparison of naive versus antigen-experienced cells.

The sample comprised blood. The sequence came from a man aged 18 to 29 in good health. This rearrangement joins TRBV6-2 or TRBV6-3 to TRBJ2-1; 7 positions match TRBD1. CDR3 loop: CASSVGQSYNEQFF. DNA for the CDR3: TGTGCCAGCAGTGTGGGACAGTCTTACAATGAGCAGTTCTTC.